Sequencing of this T cell receptor beta chain was carried out in a study of blood T cell repertoires in COVID-19. Those enrolled, adults aged roughly 18 to 90 years, came from around 24 US areas. Each participant's cohort was designated according to participant-reported clinical history. In Cohort 3, a recovered donor had either two negative PCRs, clearance, or symptom resolution. The V gene's germline CDR1 is MDHEN and CDR2 SYDVKM. This CDR3 is 10 amino acids long. Trimming shortened V by 7 bases and J by 11 bases, and 11 bases separated the two germline ends. Methods used by the authors: Cell counts per sample came from amplifying reference gene primers. TCRdb's copy holds only in-frame clones and misses some; the assay was immunoSEQ multiplex PCR. D and trimming were read from the DNA, whereas the V and J calls and clone size are those reported in that table. The sample carries fewer than 200,000 clones, less than 90% recorded once.

This chain links TRBV28 with TRBJ1-1; D remains ambiguous. This receptor was identified in a woman aged 45-65 years who had recovered from COVID-19. The source material was PBMCs or T cells enriched from blood (not recorded which). The CDR3 sequence: CASIGWRAFF. The CDR3 nucleotides read TGTGCCAGCATTGGGTGGAGGGCTTTCTTT.